The next 7 T cell receptor beta chains were all read from a single sample in a study of T cell changes during pregnancy in multiple sclerosis. Here immunoSEQ multiplex PCR was the method, and the copy in TCRdb shows in-frame clones only, minus some. The sample has roughly 40,000 clones, around 90% seen once. Here the sequenced sample was CD8+ T cells from peripheral blood mononuclear cells, taken before pregnancy. The receptors originated from a female donor with multiple sclerosis, enrolled in a pregnancy study.

The gene calls are TRBV28 and TRBJ2-7; TRBD1 matches at 10 bases. This CDR3 contains 16 residues. Trimming cost V 2 bases and J 5 bases; bases outside gene matches: 9. In germline, CDR1 is MDHEN, CDR2 SYDVKM. The CDR3: CASSLGDRTGGDEQYF. The CDR3 region has the DNA TGTGCCAGCAGTTTAGGGGATAGGACAGGGGGGGACGAGCAGTACTTC.

This clone was seen a single time. CDR3 loop: CASSSTGPYEQYF. The CDR3 nucleotides read TGTGCCAGCAGTTCGACAGGCCCCTACGAGCAGTACTTC. The chain combines TRBV6-5 with TRBJ2-7; the D gene is possibly TRBD1 (6 bases). This CDR3 region has 13 residues. Trimming left V 4 bases short and J 2 bases short, with 9 bases between. Germline lookup yields CDR1 MNHEY and CDR2 SVGAGI.

This sequence joins TRBV6-5 and TRBJ2-5; D perhaps matches TRBD1 (6 bases). Trimming shortened V by 5 bases and J by 0 bases, and 13 bases separated the two germline ends. CDR1 MNHEY and CDR2 SVGAGI come from the germline V gene. There are 15 residues in the CDR3. This CDR3 reads CASSKDGQNQETQYF. The DNA for the CDR3 is TGTGCCAGCAGTAAAGACGGACAGAACCAAGAGACCCAGTACTTC.

J is TRBJ2-3 and V is TRBV19, with 11 positions matching TRBD2. With 6 bases clipped from V and 2 bases from J, the junction kept 4 bases outside the gene matches. The CDR3 totals 15 residues. Germline V gene sequence: CDR1 LNHDA, CDR2 SQIVND (reference sequence). The CDR3 bases are TGTGCCAGTAGGCTAGCGGGAGGAAACACAGATACGCAGTATTTT. Its translation is CASRLAGGNTDTQYF.

V and J are TRBV7-9 and TRBJ2-7; 14 bases are a match to TRBD2. Germline values: CDR1 SEHNR, CDR2 FQNEAQ (reference sequence). This CDR3 spans 15 amino acids. The V segment lost 5 bases and the J segment 3 bases; nucleotides outside the gene matches: 3. This CDR3 is CASSPGLAGVYEQYF. CDR3 DNA sequence: TGTGCCAGCAGCCCGGGACTAGCGGGAGTCTACGAGCAGTACTTC.

CDR3 sequence reads: CASSLVWRAQETQYF. The CDR3 bases are TGTGCCAGCAGCTTAGTGTGGAGGGCCCAAGAGACCCAGTACTTC. The rearrangement uses TRBV11-1 and TRBJ2-5, with D possibly being TRBD2 (6 bases). In germline, CDR1 is SGHAT, CDR2 FQDESV (reference sequence). V lost 1 base and J lost 1, with 10 bases in between. This CDR3 is built from 15 residues.

Regarding this clone: The sample carries other DNA sequences with the same CDR3. The chain carries TRBV9 and TRBJ1-2, with D uncertain. In germline, CDR1 is SGDLS, CDR2 YYNGEE. V lost 0 bases, J lost 3 bases, and 6 bases lay in between. This CDR3 comprises 13 residues. This chain's CDR3 is CASSVGGDYGYTF. The CDR3 DNA is TGTGCCAGCAGCGTAGGGGGAGACTATGGCTACACCTTC.